This TCR beta chain was identified in a study of control samples from healthy donors and cancer patients. CDR3 length equals 15 residues. Germline CDR1 is KGHDR and CDR2 is SFDVKD. Trimming took 3 bases from V and 1 from J, leaving 8 bases between them. This clone is a singleton in its sample. Sequenced by immunoSEQ multiplex PCR; TCRdb stores in-frame clones only, minus some. The data contain roughly 140,000 clones, roughly 89% of them singletons. The sequence came from a man aged 25-40 years in good health. The chain carries TRBV24-1 and TRBJ2-2; a weak D match, TRBD1 (5 bases). The sample consisted of blood. CDR3 sequence: CATSDITGNTGELFF. DNA of the CDR3: TGTGCCACCAGTGATATCACAGGGAACACCGGGGAGCTGTTTTTT.